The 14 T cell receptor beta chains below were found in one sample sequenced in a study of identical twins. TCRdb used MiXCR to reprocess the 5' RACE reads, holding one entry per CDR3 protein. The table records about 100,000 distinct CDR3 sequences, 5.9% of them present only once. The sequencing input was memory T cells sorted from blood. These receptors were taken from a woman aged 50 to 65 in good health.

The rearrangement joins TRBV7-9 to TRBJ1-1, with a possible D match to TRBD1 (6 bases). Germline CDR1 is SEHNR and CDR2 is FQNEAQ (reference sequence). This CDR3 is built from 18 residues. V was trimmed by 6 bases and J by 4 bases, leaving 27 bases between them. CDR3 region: CASRERRGAGQRGTEAFF. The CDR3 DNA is TGTGCCAGCAGGGAAAGGCGGGGGGCAGGGCAGCGAGGCACTGAAGCTTTCTTT.

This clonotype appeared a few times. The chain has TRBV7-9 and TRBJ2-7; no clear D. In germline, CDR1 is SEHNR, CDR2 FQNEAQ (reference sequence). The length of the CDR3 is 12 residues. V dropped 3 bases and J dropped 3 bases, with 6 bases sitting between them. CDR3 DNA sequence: TGTGCCAGCAGCTTGGAGTTCTACGAGCAGTACTTC. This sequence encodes CASSLEFYEQYF.

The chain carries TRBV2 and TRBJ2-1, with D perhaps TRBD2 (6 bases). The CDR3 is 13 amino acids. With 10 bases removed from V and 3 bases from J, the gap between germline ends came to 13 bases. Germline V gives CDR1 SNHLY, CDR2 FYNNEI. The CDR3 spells CATGLMRYNEQFF. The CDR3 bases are TGTGCCACGGGACTGATGCGCTACAATGAGCAGTTCTTC.

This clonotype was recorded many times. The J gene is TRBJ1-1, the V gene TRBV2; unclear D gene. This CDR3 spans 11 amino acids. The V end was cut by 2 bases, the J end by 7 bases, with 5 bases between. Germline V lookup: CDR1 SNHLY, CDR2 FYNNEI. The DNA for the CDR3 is TGTGCCAGCAGTGAAAGGCTTGAAGCTTTCTTT. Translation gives CASSERLEAFF.

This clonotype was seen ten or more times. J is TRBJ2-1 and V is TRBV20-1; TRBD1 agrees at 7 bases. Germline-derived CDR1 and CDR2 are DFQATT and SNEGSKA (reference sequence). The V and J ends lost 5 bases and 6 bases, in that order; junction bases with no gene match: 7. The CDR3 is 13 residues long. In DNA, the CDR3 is TGCAGTGCTCGCAAGTCAGGGGGCAATGAGCAGTTCTTC. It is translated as CSARKSGGNEQFF.

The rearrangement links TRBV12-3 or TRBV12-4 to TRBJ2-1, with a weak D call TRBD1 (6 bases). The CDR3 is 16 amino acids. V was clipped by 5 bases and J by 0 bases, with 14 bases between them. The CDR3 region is CASSLDRMSSYNEQFF. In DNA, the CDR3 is TGTGCCAGCAGTCTGGACAGAATGAGCTCCTACAATGAGCAGTTCTTC.

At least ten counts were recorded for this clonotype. CDR3 amino acids: CASSIISGANVLTF. The DNA of the CDR3 is TGTGCCAGTAGTATAATCTCTGGGGCCAACGTCCTGACTTTC. The V and J genes are TRBV19 and TRBJ2-6; D unclear. The germline V gene encodes CDR1 LNHDA and CDR2 SQIVND (reference sequence). V lost 2 bases to trimming and J lost 0 bases, with 2 bases between them. The CDR3 consists of 14 residues.

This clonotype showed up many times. The CDR3 bases are TGTGCCAGCAGCCCCAGGGGCCAGGGCACAGATACGCAGTATTTT. Its translation: CASSPRGQGTDTQYF. The J gene is TRBJ2-3, the V gene TRBV5-4; D might be TRBD1 (6 bases). This CDR3 spans 15 amino acids. Germline assignment: CDR1 SGHNT and CDR2 YYREEE (reference sequence). The V and J ends lost 4 bases and 1 base respectively, with 13 bases between them.

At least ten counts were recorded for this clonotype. DNA of the CDR3: TGTGCCACCAGTGACCCCTCCCGGGGGGTTCAGGGTGGCTACACCTTC. It encodes CATSDPSRGVQGGYTF. V and J are TRBV24-1 and TRBJ1-2, with a tentative D call TRBD1 (5 bases). The germline V gene encodes CDR1 KGHDR and CDR2 SFDVKD. The CDR3 is 16 residues long. Trimming removed 4 bases at V and 7 bases at J, with 21 bases between.

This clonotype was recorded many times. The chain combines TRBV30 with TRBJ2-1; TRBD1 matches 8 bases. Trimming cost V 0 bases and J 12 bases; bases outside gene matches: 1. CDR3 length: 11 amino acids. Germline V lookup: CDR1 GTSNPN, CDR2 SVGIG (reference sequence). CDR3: CAWSVQGVQFF. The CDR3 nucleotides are TGTGCCTGGAGTGTACAGGGGGTGCAGTTCTTC.

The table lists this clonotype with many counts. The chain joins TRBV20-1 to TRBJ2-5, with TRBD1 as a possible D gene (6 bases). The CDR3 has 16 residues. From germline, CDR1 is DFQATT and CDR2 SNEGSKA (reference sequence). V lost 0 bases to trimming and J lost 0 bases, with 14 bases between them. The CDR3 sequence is CSARDLGHGDQETQYF. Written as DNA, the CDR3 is TGCAGTGCTAGAGATCTGGGACACGGAGACCAAGAGACCCAGTACTTC.

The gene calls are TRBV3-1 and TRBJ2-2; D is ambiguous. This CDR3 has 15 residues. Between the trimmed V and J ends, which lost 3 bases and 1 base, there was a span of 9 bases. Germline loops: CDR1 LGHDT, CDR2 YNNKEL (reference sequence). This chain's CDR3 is CASSHWQVNTGELFF. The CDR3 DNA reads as TGTGCCAGCAGCCATTGGCAGGTGAACACCGGGGAGCTGTTTTTT.

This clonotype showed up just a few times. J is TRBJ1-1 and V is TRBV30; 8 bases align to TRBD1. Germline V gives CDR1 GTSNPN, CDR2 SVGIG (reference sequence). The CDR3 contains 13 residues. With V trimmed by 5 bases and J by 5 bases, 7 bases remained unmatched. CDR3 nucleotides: TGTGCCTGGCCCCGGGACAGGAAGACTGAAGCTTTCTTT. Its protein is CAWPRDRKTEAFF.

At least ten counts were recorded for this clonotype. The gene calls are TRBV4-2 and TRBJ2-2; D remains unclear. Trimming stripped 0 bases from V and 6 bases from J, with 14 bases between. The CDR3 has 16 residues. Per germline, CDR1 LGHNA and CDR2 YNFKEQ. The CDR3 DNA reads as TGTGCCAGCAGCCAAGATCTGTGGGGTTACGCCGGGGAGCTGTTTTTT. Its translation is CASSQDLWGYAGELFF.